Listed below are T cell receptor beta chains from one sample, sequenced in a study of early T cells in non-severe SARS-CoV-2 infection. TCRdb passed the 5' RACE reads through MiXCR, listing each CDR3 protein once. The data contain about 26,000 distinct CDR3 sequences, approximately 5.1% of them seen just once; the ten biggest clones take up 4%. Input material: whole blood. The source of these receptors is an adult who was a healthcare worker with PCR-confirmed SARS-CoV-2 infection or an uninfected control (not recorded which). Both conserved end residues are part of each CDR3. The D gene is left open where the match is weak. Only some rows state a clone size, as once, few, many or a class for expanded clones.

many TRBJ1-2 TRBV6-5 . TGTGCCAGCAGTAGGGACGCCCTACGAGGCGGCTACACCTTC CASSRDALRGGYTF
. TRBJ1-5 TRBV19 TRBD1 TGTGCCAGCACAGGGGTGCAGGGTCAGCCCCAGCATTTT CASTGVQGQPQHF
. TRBJ1-1 TRBV25-1 TRBD1 TGTGCCAGCAGAGCGACAGGGGAGAACACTGAAGCTTTCTTT CASRATGENTEAFF
few TRBJ2-7 TRBV6-5 . TGTGCCAGCAGTTACGGCACCAGGACAAACCGTGCTTACGAGCAGTACTTC CASSYGTRTNRAYEQYF
. TRBJ2-2 TRBV9 . TGTGCCAGCAGCGAGTGGGGCGCGAACACCGGGGAGCTGTTTTTT CASSEWGANTGELFF
many TRBJ1-5 TRBV3-1 TRBD1 TGTGCCAGCAGCCATACAGGGGGCAATCAGCCCCAGCATTTT CASSHTGGNQPQHF
many TRBJ2-1 TRBV7-8 . TGTGCCAGCAGCTTTAGGGACATAACCTACAATGAGCAGTTCTTC CASSFRDITYNEQFF
many TRBJ1-2 TRBV9 . TGTGCCAGCAGCGTAGATCAGGGCCACTATGGCTACACCTTC CASSVDQGHYGYTF
medium-sized TRBJ2-7 TRBV15 TRBD1 TGTGCCACCAGCAGAGATAGGGGGCGGCGCGAGCAGTACTTC CATSRDRGRREQYF
. TRBJ1-2 TRBV5-6 . TGTGCCAGCAGCTCCGGACAGCTATATGGCTACACCTTC CASSSGQLYGYTF
. TRBJ1-5 TRBV2 . TGTGCCAGCAGTGAATCAGGGAATCAGCCCCAGCATTTT CASSESGNQPQHF
many TRBJ1-5 TRBV7-2 TRBD1 TGTGCCTCAAAGGGGGCAGGTCAGCCCCAGCATTTT CASKGAGQPQHF
many TRBJ1-2 TRBV4-2 . TGTGCCAGCAGCCAAGACTGGGACTCGGCTAAGTATGGCTACACCTTC CASSQDWDSAKYGYTF
many TRBJ2-7 TRBV18 TRBD1 TGTGCCAGCTCACCGGGGACAGGTGTCTACGAGCAGTACTTC CASSPGTGVYEQYF
. TRBJ1-2 TRBV6-2/TRBV6-3 . TGTGCCAGCAGTTACCCTGGAGGGGGTGGCTACACCTTC CASSYPGGGGYTF
many TRBJ2-5 TRBV10-2 . TGCGCCAGTATGGAAGAGACCCAGTACTTC CASMEETQYF
. TRBJ1-3 TRBV6-5 . TGTGCCAGCAGTTTCTCGACAGGCTCTGGAAACACCATATATTTT CASSFSTGSGNTIYF
. TRBJ2-1 TRBV29-1 . TGCAGCGTTGCCTCGACCCCGGTTGCGGAGCAGTTCTTC CSVASTPVAEQFF
. TRBJ2-1 TRBV3-1 TRBD2 TGTGCCAGCAGCCCACGGACTAGTCTCTCCAATGAGCAGTTCTTC CASSPRTSLSNEQFF
many TRBJ1-6 TRBV12-3/TRBV12-4 . TGTGCCAGCAGTAAAACTTCCGGGACGGCCAATTCACCCCTCCACTTT CASSKTSGTANSPLHF
. TRBJ2-3 TRBV9 . TGTGCCAGCAGCGTACGGGCTCCCCCCACAGATACGCAGTATTTT CASSVRAPPTDTQYF
. TRBJ2-1 TRBV7-9 . TGTGCCAGCAGCTTATCCTCCCATGAGCAGTTCTTC CASSLSSHEQFF
many TRBJ2-3 TRBV3-1 . TGTGCCAGCAGCCAAGGCCCTAGTAGGGTTGGTGATACGCAGTATTTT CASSQGPSRVGDTQYF
many TRBJ2-5 TRBV29-1 . TGCAGCATAGGGGGGTTAGAGACCCAGTACTTC CSIGGLETQYF
many TRBJ2-7 TRBV10-2 . TGCGCCAGCAGTCTAAAGGGGGACGAGCAGTACTTC CASSLKGDEQYF
few TRBJ1-3 TRBV7-9 . TGTGCCAGCAGCTTACGATCCAGCTCTGGAAACACCATATATTTT CASSLRSSSGNTIYF
few TRBJ1-4 TRBV9 . TGTGCCAGCAGCGTAGAGGGCCGGAATAATGAAAAACTGTTTTTT CASSVEGRNNEKLFF
medium-sized TRBJ1-2 TRBV18 . TGTGCCAGCTCACGCAACACTCGACAGGCTCATGGCTACACCTTC CASSRNTRQAHGYTF
few TRBJ2-2 TRBV7-6 . TGTGCCAGCAGCTTAGCAGTGGCCGGGGAGCTGTTTTTT CASSLAVAGELFF
medium-sized TRBJ1-1 TRBV7-2 . TGTGCCAGCAGCTCCTCCGGGACACTTAACACTGAAGCTTTCTTT CASSSSGTLNTEAFF
. TRBJ2-7 TRBV19 . TGTGCCAGTAGCCTCCCTGGACAGACCTACGAGCAGTACTTC CASSLPGQTYEQYF
. TRBJ2-2 TRBV29-1 . TGCAGCGTTGAATCGGGGGCGATCACCGGGGAGCTGTTTTTT CSVESGAITGELFF
. TRBJ2-3 TRBV4-2 TRBD2 TGTGCCAGCAGCCAAAAGACTAGCGGGGGCCCGGGAGATACGCAGTATTTT CASSQKTSGGPGDTQYF
many TRBJ2-1 TRBV7-8 TRBD1 TGTGCCAGCACCCTTCACAGGGGAACCTACAATGAGCAGTTCTTC CASTLHRGTYNEQFF
many TRBJ1-5 TRBV6-2/TRBV6-3 . TGTGCCAGCAGATTGGGGGGCAATCAGCCCCAGCATTTT CASRLGGNQPQHF
many TRBJ1-2 TRBV29-1 . TGCAGCGTCGAGGGGACCGACGCTGGCTACACCTTC CSVEGTDAGYTF
many TRBJ1-5 TRBV6-2/TRBV6-3 TRBD1 TGTGCCAGCAGCCCTAACAGGGGAGTGAGCAATCAGCCCCAGCATTTT CASSPNRGVSNQPQHF
. TRBJ2-3 TRBV7-2 TRBD1 TGTGCCAGCAGCTTAGCGGGACAGGGGGTCTCAGATACGCAGTATTTT CASSLAGQGVSDTQYF
many TRBJ1-2 TRBV7-2 TRBD1 TGTGCCAGCAGCTTAGTCAGGGGGCAGAGTGGCTACACCTTC CASSLVRGQSGYTF
many TRBJ1-2 TRBV18 TRBD1 TGTGCCAGCTCACCCGAGGGGGCAGCTAACTATGGCTACACCTTC CASSPEGAANYGYTF
many TRBJ2-3 TRBV7-9 TRBD2 TGTGCCAGCAGACTCAGCGGGGGGGTGGATACGCAGTATTTT CASRLSGGVDTQYF
. TRBJ1-4 TRBV6-5 . TGTGCCAGCAGTTATCGATCCCTGGAAAAACTGTTTTTT CASSYRSLEKLFF
many TRBJ2-2 TRBV7-6 . TGTGCCAGCAGTCCCGCGGGCTCGGAGCTCGGGGGCACCGGGGAGCTGTTTTTT CASSPAGSELGGTGELFF
many TRBJ1-6 TRBV6-5 . TGTGCCAGCAGTGAGGTGATTAATTCACCCCTCCACTTT CASSEVINSPLHF
. TRBJ2-1 TRBV3-1 . TGTGCCAGCAGCCTCGGGATAAACCCCTACAATGAGCAGTTCTTC CASSLGINPYNEQFF